This record concerns one TCR beta chain sequence. Original processing notes: Reference gene primer amplification gave nucleated cell count estimates. Sequenced by immunoSEQ multiplex PCR; TCRdb stores in-frame clones only, minus some. D and trimming were read from the DNA, whereas the V and J calls and clone size are those reported in that table. The sample yields roughly 320,000 clones, 75% to 90% seen once. This sample was taken from a study of blood T cell repertoires in COVID-19. Whole-study context: The United States, Italy and Spain were the sources of the acute and convalescent COVID-19 samples. Nucleic acid was either cDNA or gDNA, and it came from T cells, B-cell-depleted T cells, or PBMCs.

Seattle-derived patients entered the study during active infection and were followed longitudinally. Germline V CDR1 and CDR2: LNHNV, YYDKDF (reference sequence). The CDR3 is 16 amino acids. V lost 1 base, J lost 3 bases, and 8 bases stayed unmatched. This chain links TRBV15 with TRBJ1-2, with 7 nucleotides matching TRBD1. This TCR was sampled from a woman between 50 and 59 years old with COVID-19, enrolled during active disease. The specimen sequenced was peripheral blood. Here the CDR3 reads CATSRVPHRGDYGYTF. The CDR3 nucleotides read TGTGCCACCAGCAGAGTCCCGCACAGGGGAGACTATGGCTACACCTTC. Based on the CDR3 plus reference TRBV15 and TRBJ1-2, the full variable domain is DAMVIQNPRYQVTQFGKPVTLSCSQTLNHNVMYWYQQKSSQAPKLLFHYYDKDFNNEADTPDNFQSRRPNTSFCFLDIRSPGLGDTAMYLCATSRVPHRGDYGYTFGSGTRLTVV.